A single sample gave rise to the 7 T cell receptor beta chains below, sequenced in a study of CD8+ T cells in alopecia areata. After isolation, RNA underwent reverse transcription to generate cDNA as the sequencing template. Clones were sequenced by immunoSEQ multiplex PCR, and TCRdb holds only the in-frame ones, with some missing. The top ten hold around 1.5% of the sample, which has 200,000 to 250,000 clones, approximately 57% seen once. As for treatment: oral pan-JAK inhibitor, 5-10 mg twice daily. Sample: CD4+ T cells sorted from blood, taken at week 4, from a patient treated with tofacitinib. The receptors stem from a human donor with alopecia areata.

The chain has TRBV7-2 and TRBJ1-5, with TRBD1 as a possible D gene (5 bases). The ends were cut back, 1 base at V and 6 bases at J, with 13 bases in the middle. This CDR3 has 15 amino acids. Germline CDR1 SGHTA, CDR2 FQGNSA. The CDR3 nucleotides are TGTGCCAGCAGCTTAGAACCCGGGGGTGCTCAGCCCCAGCATTTT. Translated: CASSLEPGGAQPQHF.

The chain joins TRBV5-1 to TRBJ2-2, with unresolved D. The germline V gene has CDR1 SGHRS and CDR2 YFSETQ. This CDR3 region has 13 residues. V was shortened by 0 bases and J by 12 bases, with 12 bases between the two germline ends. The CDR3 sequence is CASSLDNSEKLFF. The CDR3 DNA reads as TGCGCCAGCAGCTTGGACAACTCGGAGAAGCTGTTTTTT.

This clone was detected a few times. CDR3 residues: CASSPRMDAEAFF. Written as DNA, the CDR3 is TGTGCCAGCTCACCAAGGATGGACGCTGAAGCTTTCTTT. The chain is built from TRBV18 and TRBJ1-1; D is uncertain. The CDR3 spans 13 residues. Trimming left V 2 bases short and J 6 bases short, with 10 bases between. Germline lookup yields CDR1 KGHSH and CDR2 LQKENI.

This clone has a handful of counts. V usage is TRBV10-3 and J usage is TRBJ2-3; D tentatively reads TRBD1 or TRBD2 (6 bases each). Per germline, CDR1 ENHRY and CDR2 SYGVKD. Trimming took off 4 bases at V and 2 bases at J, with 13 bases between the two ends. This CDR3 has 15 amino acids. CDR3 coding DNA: TGTGCCATCAGTGGGGGGGCAAAACACACAGATACGCAGTATTTT. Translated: CAISGGAKHTDTQYF.

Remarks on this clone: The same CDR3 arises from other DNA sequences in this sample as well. CDR3: CASSLDIRNTEAFF. The CDR3 DNA sequence: TGTGCCAGCAGCTTAGATATAAGGAACACTGAAGCTTTCTTT. This sequence joins TRBV7-2 and TRBJ1-1; D not certain. The CDR3 runs to 14 residues. The germline V gene has CDR1 SGHTA and CDR2 FQGNSA. The germline V and J ends were trimmed by 1 base and 1 base, with 7 bases remaining between them.

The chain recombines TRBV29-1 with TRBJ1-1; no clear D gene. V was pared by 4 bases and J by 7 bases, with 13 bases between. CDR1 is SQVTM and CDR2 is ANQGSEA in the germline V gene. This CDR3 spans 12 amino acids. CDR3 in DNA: TGCAGCGTTGGACTGGGAAAGAGTGAAGCTTTCTTT. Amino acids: CSVGLGKSEAFF.

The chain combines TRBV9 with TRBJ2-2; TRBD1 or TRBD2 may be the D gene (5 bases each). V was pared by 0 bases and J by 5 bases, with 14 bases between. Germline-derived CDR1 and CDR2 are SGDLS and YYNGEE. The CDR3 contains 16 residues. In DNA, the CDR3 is TGTGCCAGCAGCGTAGCGGGGCGGTTTATAACCGGGGAGCTGTTTTTT. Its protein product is CASSVAGRFITGELFF.